This is a list of T cell receptor beta chains from one sample in a study of CD8 T cells in Susac syndrome. TCRdb fed the immunoSEQ multiplex PCR reads into MiXCR, producing one record per CDR3 protein. The table records about 210,000 distinct CDR3 sequences, around 96% of them present only once. The source material was CD4+ T cells from PBMCs. The receptors were gathered from a human donor with multiple sclerosis. Each CDR3 is given without its conserved first and last residue.

V: TRBV12-3/TRBV12-4; CDR3: ASSWRDRADLA
V: TRBV13; CDR3: ASSLGPGQTQY
V: TRBV5-1; CDR3: ASRPDTLNTEAF
V: TRBV29-1; CDR3: SVVLRDKNTEAF
V: TRBV6-5; CDR3: ASSYGQNNSPLH
V: TRBV7-9; CDR3: ASSLWGVSETQY
V: TRBV7-2; CDR3: ASSLERADTQY
V: TRBV23-1; CDR3: ASSQSFRQYSNQPQH
V: TRBV20-1; CDR3: SARVSRDQPQH
V: TRBV7-2; CDR3: ASSSELDRFSYEQY
V: TRBV18; CDR3: ASSPPSTDTQY
V: TRBV29-1; CDR3: SVGVAGGNTEAF
V: TRBV3-1; CDR3: ASSLRGSMDGYT
V: TRBV29-1; CDR3: SVGATLYEQY
V: TRBV20-1; CDR3: SASGQTDSNEQF